The 25 T cell receptor beta chains below were found in one sample sequenced in a study of cytomegalovirus exposure and HLA in healthy donors. The PCR used 60 Vbeta and 13 Jbeta primers. Clones were read by immunoSEQ multiplex PCR, and TCRdb kept only the in-frame ones, dropping some. The table records approximately 120,000 clones, 76% of them present only once. Sequencing used PBMCs. These receptors all stem from a man aged 50 or older in good health and CMV-seronegative.

The chain employs TRBV11-2 and TRBJ2-7; possible D gene TRBD2, 5 bases. CDR1 SGHAT and CDR2 FQNNGV come from the germline V gene. The CDR3 is made up of 13 amino acids. Trimming cost V 1 base and J 6 bases, with 10 bases left between them. DNA for the CDR3: TGTGCCAGCAGCTTAGGGCTAGCCTCCGAGCAGTACTTC. Amino acids: CASSLGLASEQYF.

The chain uses TRBV5-6 and TRBJ2-3; 9 nucleotides line up with TRBD1. The CDR3 extends over 17 amino acids. Germline trimming cut 2 bases from V and 10 bases from J; bases unmatched to any gene: 17. Germline loops: CDR1 SGHDT, CDR2 YYEEEE. The CDR3 DNA reads TGTGCCAGCAGCTTTGGGACAGGGTATACACACAGGGGAGCGCAGTATTTT. It is translated as CASSFGTGYTHRGAQYF.

The chain employs TRBV18 and TRBJ1-5; D not certain. Per germline, CDR1 KGHSH and CDR2 LQKENI. The CDR3 runs 16 residues. Trimming pared 2 bases from V and 0 bases from J, leaving 11 bases between. This chain's CDR3 is CASSPETEYSNQPQHF. The CDR3 DNA follows: TGTGCCAGCTCACCAGAAACGGAGTATAGCAATCAGCCCCAGCATTTT.

The chain employs TRBV27 and TRBJ2-4; perhaps TRBD1 as D (6 bases). There are 14 residues in the CDR3. The ends were cut back, 0 bases at V and 9 bases at J, with 12 bases in the middle. Germline V gene lookup returns CDR1 MNHEY and CDR2 SMNVEV (reference sequence). CDR3 loop: CASSLSNRVGIQYF. In nucleotides, the CDR3 is TGTGCCAGCAGTTTATCGAACAGGGTTGGCATTCAGTACTTC.

To note about this clone: Other DNA sequences of this sample code for an identical CDR3. The rearrangement uses TRBV28 and TRBJ2-5; D not certain. Germline values: CDR1 MDHEN, CDR2 SYDVKM. The V gene lost 6 bases and the J gene lost 5 bases, with 10 bases spanning the gap. The length of the CDR3 is 12 residues. The CDR3 DNA follows: TGTGCCAGCAGCTTGAGCGCGGAGACCCAGTACTTC. Translated: CASSLSAETQYF.

The V call is TRBV2, the J call TRBJ1-1; maybe TRBD1 (6 bases). The CDR3 contains 11 residues. Germline V gene sequence: CDR1 SNHLY, CDR2 FYNNEI. V was shortened by 6 bases and J by 11 bases, with 13 bases between the two germline ends. For the CDR3, the DNA is TGTGCCAGCAGAGGACAGACCGGGGCTTTCTTT. As protein: CASRGQTGAFF.

V is TRBV5-1 and J is TRBJ1-4; TRBD1 matches at 7 bases. CDR1 and CDR2 from the germline V gene are SGHRS and YFSETQ. The CDR3 length is 17 residues. V lost 4 bases to trimming and J lost 3 bases; unmatched junction nucleotides: 12. CDR3 coding DNA: TGCGCCAGCAGCCATGACAGGGCCGTACGCTCTAATGAAAAACTGTTTTTT. It encodes CASSHDRAVRSNEKLFF.

This clone was seen just once. V usage is TRBV5-5 and J usage is TRBJ1-1; 7 bases are shared with TRBD1. Germline V CDR1 and CDR2: SGHKS, YYEKEE (reference sequence). The CDR3 spans 14 residues. The ends lost 4 bases at V and 5 bases at J; junction bases unmatched: 8. CDR3 region: CASSTDRVGTEAFF. CDR3 bases: TGTGCCAGCAGCACCGACAGGGTGGGTACTGAAGCTTTCTTT.

The gene calls are TRBV7-2 and TRBJ2-2, with a possible D match to TRBD2 (5 bases). CDR1 and CDR2 (germline): SGHTA, FQGNSA. There are 14 residues in the CDR3. Trimming stripped 5 bases from V and 2 bases from J, with 9 bases between. The CDR3 DNA is TGTGCCAGCAGCCCAAGGACTAACACCGGGGAGCTGTTTTTT. Translating gives CASSPRTNTGELFF.

The chain has TRBV19 and TRBJ2-5; D unclear. Deletions cut 1 base from V and 7 bases from J, with 10 bases between. The CDR3 loop spans 13 amino acids. Germline V gene lookup returns CDR1 LNHDA and CDR2 SQIVND (reference sequence). The CDR3 nucleotides read TGTGCCAGTAGTATAGGCGGCCCCGGGACCCAGTACTTC. Translated, it gives CASSIGGPGTQYF. The full variable domain, completed using reference TRBV19 and TRBJ2-5, is DGGITQSPKYLFRKEGQNVTLSCEQNLNHDAMYWYRQDPGQGLRLIYYSQIVNDFQKGDIAEGYSVSREKKESFPLTVTSAQKNPTAFYLCASSIGGPGTQYFGPGTRLLVL.

V and J are TRBV5-1 and TRBJ2-1; TRBD1 matches at 11 bases. The germline V gene has CDR1 SGHRS and CDR2 YFSETQ. This CDR3 is built from 15 residues. J was trimmed by 9 bases and V by 4 bases; bases with no gene match: 9. The CDR3 DNA is TGCGCCAGCAGCCGGGGGGACAGGGGGTTGGGTGAGCAGTTCTTC. Translated, it gives CASSRGDRGLGEQFF.

The chain is built from TRBV19 and TRBJ1-2, with D unresolved. Trimming stripped 2 bases from V and 2 bases from J, with 9 bases between. Germline CDR1 reads LNHDA; CDR2 reads SQIVND (reference sequence). The CDR3 length is 14 residues. CDR3 sequence reads: CASSINHSNYGYTF. The CDR3, as DNA: TGTGCCAGTAGTATAAATCACAGCAACTATGGCTACACCTTC.

The rearrangement joins TRBV10-3 to TRBJ2-1; 7 nucleotides match TRBD1. The CDR3 is 15 residues long. Trimming at V came to 5 bases and at J to 4 bases, leaving 8 bases not matched to a gene. The germline V gene encodes CDR1 ENHRY and CDR2 SYGVKD. The CDR3 reads CAISTGTVVYNEQFF. In DNA form, the CDR3 reads TGTGCCATCAGTACCGGGACAGTTGTTTACAATGAGCAGTTCTTC.

This clone was seen once. The chain has TRBV11-2 and TRBJ1-6; D is perhaps TRBD1 (5 bases). This CDR3 has 17 residues. CDR1 SGHAT and CDR2 FQNNGV come from the germline V gene. Deletions cut 1 base from V and 5 bases from J, with 15 bases between. CDR3 DNA sequence: TGTGCCAGCAGCTTAGTAGGGAGGGGAGCGGATAATTCACCCCTCCACTTT. This gives the protein CASSLVGRGADNSPLHF.

V is TRBV5-1 and J is TRBJ1-2; D is possibly TRBD1 (6 bases). Germline-derived CDR1 and CDR2 are SGHRS and YFSETQ. This CDR3 comprises 17 residues. The V end lost 0 bases, the J end lost 4 bases, and 19 bases lay between the germline ends. As DNA, the CDR3 is TGCGCCAGCAGCTTGGAACCTACTTCCCCCAGGGGCTATGGCTACACCTTC. Its protein product is CASSLEPTSPRGYGYTF. The whole variable domain, filled in from reference TRBV5-1 and TRBJ1-2, reads KAGVTQTPRYLIKTRGQQVTLSCSPISGHRSVSWYQQTPGQGLQFLFEYFSETQRNKGNFPGRFSGRQFSNSRSEMNVSTLELGDSALYLCASSLEPTSPRGYGYTFGSGTRLTVV.

This clone was observed a handful of times. This sequence joins TRBV5-1 and TRBJ2-7; 9 bases agree with TRBD1. The CDR3 is 15 residues long. Unmatched junction bases numbered 6, after V lost 4 bases and J lost 1 base. The germline V gene encodes CDR1 SGHRS and CDR2 YFSETQ. CDR3 loop: CASSPDRGRSYEQYV. CDR3 in DNA: TGCGCCAGCAGCCCGGACAGGGGTCGATCCTACGAGCAGTACGTC.

The chain is built from TRBV2 and TRBJ2-7; 9 bases are a match to TRBD2. Germline CDR1 reads SNHLY; CDR2 reads FYNNEI. This CDR3 contains 17 residues. V shed 1 base and J 0 bases; nucleotides not matched to a gene: 7. The CDR3 sequence: CASSEGGLAGLSYEQYF. In DNA, the CDR3 is TGTGCCAGCAGTGAAGGGGGGCTAGCGGGGCTCTCCTACGAGCAGTACTTC.

Written as DNA, the CDR3 is TGTGCCAGCGGGCTAGCGGGGACTTACGAGCAGTACGTC. It codes for CASGLAGTYEQYV. V is TRBV6-1 and J is TRBJ2-7, with 9 bases matching TRBD2. V shed 8 bases, J shed 4 bases, and the junction held 6 bases outside the gene matches. Germline V gene lookup returns CDR1 MNHNS and CDR2 SASEGT. The CDR3 is 13 amino acids.

The chain uses TRBV18 and TRBJ1-2; 12 nucleotides agree with TRBD1. Per the germline V gene, CDR1 is KGHSH and CDR2 is LQKENI. The CDR3 spans 18 residues. The trim removed 1 base at V and 4 bases at J, leaving 10 bases unmatched. The CDR3 region is CASSPLSRDRGLLYGYTF. The CDR3, as DNA: TGTGCCAGCTCACCACTGTCCCGGGACAGGGGGCTACTCTATGGCTACACCTTC.

The V call is TRBV6-6, the J call TRBJ2-2; the match to TRBD2 covers 7 bases. CDR3 length equals 15 residues. With 8 bases clipped from V and 5 bases from J, the junction kept 11 bases outside the gene matches. CDR1 and CDR2 from the germline V gene are MNHNY and SVGAGI (reference sequence). For the CDR3, the DNA is TGTGCCAGCCGATGGGCCACAGCGGGGACCGGGGAGCTGTTTTTT. Its translation is CASRWATAGTGELFF.

This chain connects TRBV7-3 to TRBJ2-3; the match to TRBD2 covers 9 bases. CDR1 is SGHTA, CDR2 FQGTGA, per germline. CDR3 length: 15 residues. The V and J ends lost 1 base and 6 bases, in that order; junction bases with no gene match: 5. The CDR3 DNA is TGTGCCAGCAGCTTAATAGCGGGGGACTGGGATACGCAGTATTTT. Its protein is CASSLIAGDWDTQYF.

A few counts support this clone. The chain employs TRBV2 and TRBJ1-5; TRBD1 might be the D (5 bases). CDR3 size: 14 residues. Trimming stripped 4 bases from V and 7 bases from J, with 14 bases between. Germline CDR1 is SNHLY and CDR2 is FYNNEI. The CDR3 loop reads CASSVSGLGQPQHF. For the CDR3, the DNA is TGTGCCAGCAGTGTATCGGGACTTGGGCAGCCCCAGCATTTT.

In its sample, this clone was seen once. V gene TRBV7-2 combines with J gene TRBJ2-1, with 8 bases that match TRBD2. Germline CDR1 is SGHTA and CDR2 is FQGNSA. V was pared by 1 base and J by 5 bases, with 1 base of the junction left unmatched. CDR3 length equals 14 residues. The CDR3 nucleotides are TGTGCCAGCAGCTTAGAGGGACTAGACAATGAGCAGTTCTTC. Translation: CASSLEGLDNEQFF.

V and J are TRBV5-1 and TRBJ2-2; D might be TRBD2 (6 bases). The germline V gene has CDR1 SGHRS and CDR2 YFSETQ. The CDR3 covers 13 residues. Trimming removed 4 bases at V and 4 bases at J, with 8 bases between. The CDR3 bases are TGCGCCAGCAGCCAAGCGGGCACCGGGGAGCTGTTTTTT. It is translated as CASSQAGTGELFF.

In nucleotides, the CDR3 is TGTGCCAGCAGCAAACCACAGAGCGAGCAGTACTTC. Translated: CASSKPQSEQYF. This chain joins TRBV21-1 and TRBJ2-7; TRBD1, the table's D call, lacks a check against the DNA. TRBV21-1 is given as a pseudogene. The CDR3 is made up of 12 amino acids.